This entry describes one T cell receptor (beta chain). Assay: immunoSEQ multiplex PCR; the TCRdb copy retains only in-frame clones and omits some. The repertoire has 100,000 or so clones, nearly 90% of them found once; the top ten carry over 2.5%. This sample stems from a study of glioma-infiltrating T cells after dendritic cell vaccination. The wider study: Patients received autologous tumor lysate-pulsed dendritic cell vaccination between about 2003 and 2012.

The time point denotes: after dendritic cell vaccination, including at tumor progression/relapse. The receptor comes from a human donor with glioblastoma. This specimen was blood, taken after dendritic cell vaccination.

The CDR3 is CASSPQGQPQHF. DNA of the CDR3: TGTGCCAGTAGTCCACAGGGACAGCCCCAGCATTTT. This rearrangement joins TRBV19 to TRBJ1-5; tentatively, D is TRBD1 (6 bases). V lost 5 bases and J 7 bases, leaving 9 bases between the germline ends. Germline CDR1 and CDR2: LNHDA and SQIVND (reference sequence). There are 12 residues in the CDR3.